A selection of T cell receptor beta chains follows, all from one sample in a study of blood T cells in healthy people across ages. MiXCR was run by TCRdb on the 5' RACE reads, yielding one entry per CDR3 protein. This table has 600,000 to 1,000,000 distinct CDR3 sequences, roughly 25% appearing once. This sample also appeared in a second study, on T cells of mothers and their children.

The sample consisted of blood. These TCRs come from a boy between 10 and 17 years old in good health. The CDR3 runs from the conserved cysteine through the conserved F or W. Fields, in order: J gene, V gene, D gene, clone size, CDR3 protein, CDR3 DNA. The D gene is left open where the match is weak. Clone size is stated in some rows and not others, as once, few, many or a class when expanded.

>TRBJ1-2|TRBV6-6|NA|few
CASTWGVPNYGYTF
TGTGCCAGCACCTGGGGAGTCCCTAACTATGGCTACACCTTC
>TRBJ1-1|TRBV20-1|NA|NA
CSARTLVSTEAFF
TGCAGTGCTAGAACCCTGGTAAGCACTGAAGCTTTCTTT
>TRBJ2-1|TRBV27|TRBD2|few
CASGQLSGSHPNEQFF
TGTGCCAGTGGACAGCTGAGCGGGAGCCACCCCAATGAGCAGTTCTTC
>TRBJ2-7|TRBV9|NA|NA
CASSVDGSVSYEQYF
TGTGCCAGCAGCGTAGATGGTAGCGTCTCCTACGAGCAGTACTTC
>TRBJ2-7|TRBV6-5|NA|NA
CASSYSGGGYEQYF
TGTGCCAGCAGTTACTCGGGGGGCGGCTACGAGCAGTACTTC
>TRBJ2-1|TRBV11-2|TRBD1|many
CASRRDRDYNEQFF
TGTGCCAGCAGGAGGGACAGGGACTACAATGAGCAGTTCTTC
>TRBJ1-2|TRBV5-1|NA|NA
CASSLNRDHGYTF
TGCGCCAGCAGCTTGAACCGGGATCACGGCTACACCTTC
>TRBJ1-5|TRBV28|NA|NA
CASSLAGESSNQPQHF
TGTGCCAGCAGTTTAGCAGGGGAATCTAGCAATCAGCCCCAGCATTTT
>TRBJ2-1|TRBV6-5|TRBD2|few
CASSSTLAGGEFF
TGTGCCAGCAGTTCCACGCTAGCGGGAGGCGAGTTCTTC
>TRBJ2-1|TRBV28|NA|NA
CASSETYNEQFF
TGTGCCAGCAGTGAGACCTACAATGAGCAGTTCTTC
>TRBJ1-2|TRBV4-3|NA|NA
CASSQDIRTNYGYTF
TGCGCCAGCAGCCAAGATATCAGGACCAACTATGGCTACACCTTC
>TRBJ2-1|TRBV5-1|NA|few
CASSLADNYNEQFF
TGCGCCAGCAGCTTGGCTGATAATTACAATGAGCAGTTCTTC
>TRBJ2-5|TRBV2|TRBD2|NA
CASSEAGLAGGDDQETQYF
TGTGCCAGCAGTGAAGCCGGCTTAGCGGGGGGAGATGACCAAGAGACCCAGTACTTC
>TRBJ2-7|TRBV11-2|NA|NA
CASSLSYRPLLTYEQYF
TGTGCCAGCAGCTTATCGTACAGACCGCTACTTACCTACGAGCAGTACTTC
>TRBJ2-5|TRBV4-2|NA|few
CASSQRLDLETQYF
TGTGCCAGCAGCCAGAGACTAGATCTGGAGACCCAGTACTTC
>TRBJ2-7|TRBV20-1|TRBD1|NA
CGAADRGFSYEQYF
TGCGGTGCTGCAGACAGGGGCTTCTCCTACGAGCAGTACTTC
>TRBJ1-2|TRBV21-1|NA|few
CASSKAGQLNYGYTF
TGTGCCAGCAGCAAAGCCGGACAACTAAACTATGGCTACACCTTC
>TRBJ2-3|TRBV20-1|NA|NA
CSVKLSGNTQYF
TGCAGTGTGAAATTGTCGGGGAATACGCAGTATTTT
>TRBJ2-3|TRBV28|NA|few
CAGSFSRVSTDTQYF
TGTGCCGGCAGTTTCTCGCGAGTCAGCACAGATACGCAGTATTTT
>TRBJ2-3|TRBV29-1|NA|NA
CSVESADSTDTQYF
TGCAGCGTTGAGAGCGCAGATAGCACAGATACGCAGTATTTT
>TRBJ2-3|TRBV4-3|TRBD2|NA
CASSRAGVNTQYF
TGCGCCAGCAGCCGAGCGGGAGTGAATACGCAGTATTTT
>TRBJ1-2|TRBV3-1|NA|NA
CASSRVNTGYTF
TGTGCCAGCAGCCGCGTTAATACTGGCTACACCTTC
>TRBJ2-7|TRBV29-1|TRBD1|few
CSVASTGSEQYF
TGCAGCGTTGCATCGACAGGGAGCGAGCAGTACTTC
>TRBJ2-1|TRBV29-1|NA|NA
CSFAQGFNEQFF
TGCAGCTTCGCCCAGGGGTTCAATGAGCAGTTCTTC
>TRBJ2-1|TRBV12-3/TRBV12-4|TRBD2|NA
CTSSDPAGGDNEQFF
TGTACCAGCAGTGACCCCGCGGGAGGTGACAATGAGCAGTTCTTC
>TRBJ1-2|TRBV15|NA|NA
CATSRGDFGYGYTF
TGTGCCACCAGCCGAGGGGATTTCGGGTATGGCTACACCTTC